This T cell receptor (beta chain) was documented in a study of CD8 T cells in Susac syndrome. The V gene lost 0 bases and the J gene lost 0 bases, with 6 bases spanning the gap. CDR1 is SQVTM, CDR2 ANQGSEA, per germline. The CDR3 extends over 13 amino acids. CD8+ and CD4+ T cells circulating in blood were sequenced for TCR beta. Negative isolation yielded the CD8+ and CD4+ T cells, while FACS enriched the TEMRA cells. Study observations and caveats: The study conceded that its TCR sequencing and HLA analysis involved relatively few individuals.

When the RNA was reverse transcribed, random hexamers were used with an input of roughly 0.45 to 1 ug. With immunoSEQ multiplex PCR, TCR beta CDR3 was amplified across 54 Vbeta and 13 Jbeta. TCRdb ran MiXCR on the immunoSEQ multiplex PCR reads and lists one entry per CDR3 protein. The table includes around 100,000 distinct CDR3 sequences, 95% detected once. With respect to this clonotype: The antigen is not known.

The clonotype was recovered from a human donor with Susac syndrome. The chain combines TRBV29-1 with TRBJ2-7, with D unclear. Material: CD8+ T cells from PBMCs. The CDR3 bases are TGCAGCGTTGAAGATACAGCCTCCTACGAGCAGTACTTC. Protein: CSVEDTASYEQYF.